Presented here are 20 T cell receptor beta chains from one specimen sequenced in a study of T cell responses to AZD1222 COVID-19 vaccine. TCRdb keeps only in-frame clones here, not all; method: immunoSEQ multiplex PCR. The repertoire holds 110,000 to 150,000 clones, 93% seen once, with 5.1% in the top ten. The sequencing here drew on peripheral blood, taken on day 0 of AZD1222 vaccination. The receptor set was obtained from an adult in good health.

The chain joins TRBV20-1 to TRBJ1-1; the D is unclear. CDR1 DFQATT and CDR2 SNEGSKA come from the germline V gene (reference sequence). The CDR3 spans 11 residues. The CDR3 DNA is TGCAGCGGAGGGATGAACACTGAAGCTTTCTTT. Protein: CSGGMNTEAFF.

In nucleotides, the CDR3 is TGTGCCAGCAGCTCACTACAGGGGCGGCACACTGAAGCTTTCTTT. Amino acids: CASSSLQGRHTEAFF. The chain recombines TRBV11-2 with TRBJ1-1, with 7 bases aligning to TRBD1. This CDR3 has 15 residues. V dropped 4 bases and J dropped 3; count of bases not matched to a gene: 8. Germline V CDR1 and CDR2: SGHAT, FQNNGV. Combining the CDR3 with reference TRBV11-2 and TRBJ1-1 gives the whole variable domain EAGVAQSPRYKIIEKRQSVAFWCNPISGHATLYWYQQILGQGPKLLIQFQNNGVVDDSQLPKDRFSAERLKGVDSTLKIQPAKLEDSAVYLCASSSLQGRHTEAFFGQGTRLTVV.

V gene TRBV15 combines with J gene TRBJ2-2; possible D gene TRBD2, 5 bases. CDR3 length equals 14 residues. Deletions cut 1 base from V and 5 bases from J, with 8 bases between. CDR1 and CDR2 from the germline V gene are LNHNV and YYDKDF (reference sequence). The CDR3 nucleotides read TGTGCCACCAGCAGAGCTGGGAGAACCGGGGAGCTGTTTTTT. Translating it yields CATSRAGRTGELFF. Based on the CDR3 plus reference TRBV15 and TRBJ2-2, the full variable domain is DAMVIQNPRYQVTQFGKPVTLSCSQTLNHNVMYWYQQKSSQAPKLLFHYYDKDFNNEADTPDNFQSRRPNTSFCFLDIRSPGLGDTAMYLCATSRAGRTGELFFGEGSRLTVL.

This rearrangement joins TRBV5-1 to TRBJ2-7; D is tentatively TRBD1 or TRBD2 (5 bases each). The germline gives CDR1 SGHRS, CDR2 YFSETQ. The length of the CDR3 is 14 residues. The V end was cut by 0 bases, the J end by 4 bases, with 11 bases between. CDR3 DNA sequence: TGCGCCAGCAGCTTGGTGGGACCTACATACGAGCAGTACTTC. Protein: CASSLVGPTYEQYF.

The CDR3 DNA sequence: TGTGCCTGGAGTATCACCTACAATGAGCAGTTCTTC. Amino acids: CAWSITYNEQFF. The V call is TRBV30, the J call TRBJ2-1; the D is unclear. The CDR3 has 12 amino acids. V was cut by 2 bases and J by 2 bases, with 4 bases left in between. The germline gives CDR1 GTSNPN, CDR2 SVGIG (reference sequence).

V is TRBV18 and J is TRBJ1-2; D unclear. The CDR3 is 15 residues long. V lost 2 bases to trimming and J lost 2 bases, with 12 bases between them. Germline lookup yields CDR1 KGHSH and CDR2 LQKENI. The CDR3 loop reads CASSPTDLGNYGYTF. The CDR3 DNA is TGTGCCAGCTCACCAACAGATCTGGGGAACTATGGCTACACCTTC.

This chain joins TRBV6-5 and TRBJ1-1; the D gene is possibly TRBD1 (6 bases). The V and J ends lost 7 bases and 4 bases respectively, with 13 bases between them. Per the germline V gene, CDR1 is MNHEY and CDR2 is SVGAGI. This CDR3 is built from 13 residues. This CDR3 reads CASIPPRGTEAFF. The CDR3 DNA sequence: TGTGCCAGCATCCCTCCCAGGGGCACTGAAGCTTTCTTT.

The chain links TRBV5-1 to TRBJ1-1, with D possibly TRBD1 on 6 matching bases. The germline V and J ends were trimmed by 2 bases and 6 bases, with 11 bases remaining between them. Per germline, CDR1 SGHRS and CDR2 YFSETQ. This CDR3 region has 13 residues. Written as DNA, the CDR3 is TGCGCCAGCAGCTTCAGGGGACGGGCTGAAGCTTTCTTT. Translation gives CASSFRGRAEAFF.

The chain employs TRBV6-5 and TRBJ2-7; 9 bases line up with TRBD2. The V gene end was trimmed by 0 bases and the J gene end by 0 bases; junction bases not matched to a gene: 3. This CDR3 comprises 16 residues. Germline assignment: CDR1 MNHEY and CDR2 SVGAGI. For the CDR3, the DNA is TGTGCCAGCAGTTACTCGAGTAGCGGGAGCTCCTACGAGCAGTACTTC. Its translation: CASSYSSSGSSYEQYF.

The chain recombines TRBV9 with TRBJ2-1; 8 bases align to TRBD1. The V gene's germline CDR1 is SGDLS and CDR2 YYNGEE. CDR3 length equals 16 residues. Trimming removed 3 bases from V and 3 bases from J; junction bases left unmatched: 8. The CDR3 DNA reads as TGTGCCAGCAGCGCCTTGGGACAGGATGGCTACAATGAGCAGTTCTTC. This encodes CASSALGQDGYNEQFF.

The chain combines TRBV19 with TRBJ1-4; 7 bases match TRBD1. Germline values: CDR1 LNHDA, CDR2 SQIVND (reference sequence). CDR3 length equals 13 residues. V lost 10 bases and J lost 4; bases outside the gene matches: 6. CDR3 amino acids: CATRTGDNEKLFF. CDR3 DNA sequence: TGTGCCACCAGGACAGGAGATAATGAAAAACTGTTTTTT. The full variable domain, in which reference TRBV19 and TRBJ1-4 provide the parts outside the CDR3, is DGGITQSPKYLFRKEGQNVTLSCEQNLNHDAMYWYRQDPGQGLRLIYYSQIVNDFQKGDIAEGYSVSREKKESFPLTVTSAQKNPTAFYLCATRTGDNEKLFFGSGTQLSVL.

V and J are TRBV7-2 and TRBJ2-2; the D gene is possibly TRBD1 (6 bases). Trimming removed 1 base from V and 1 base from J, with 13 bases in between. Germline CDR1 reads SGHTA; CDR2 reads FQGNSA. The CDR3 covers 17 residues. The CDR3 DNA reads TGTGCCAGCAGCTTAGGATCAGGGGCCCAGAACACCGGGGAGCTGTTTTTT. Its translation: CASSLGSGAQNTGELFF. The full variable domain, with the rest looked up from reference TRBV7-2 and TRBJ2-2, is GAGVSQSPSNKVTEKGKDVELRCDPISGHTALYWYRQSLGQGLEFLIYFQGNSAPDKSGLPSDRFSAERTGGSVSTLTIQRTQQEDSAVYLCASSLGSGAQNTGELFFGEGSRLTVL.

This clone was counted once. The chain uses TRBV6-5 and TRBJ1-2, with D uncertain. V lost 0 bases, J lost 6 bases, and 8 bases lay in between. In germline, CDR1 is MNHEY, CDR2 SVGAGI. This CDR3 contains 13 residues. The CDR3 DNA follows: TGTGCCAGCAGTTACTCACGGAGGGATGGCTACACCTTC. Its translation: CASSYSRRDGYTF.

CDR3 region: CAISAGEEANYGYTF. CDR3 nucleotide sequence: TGTGCCATCAGTGCCGGGGAGGAAGCTAACTATGGCTACACCTTC. The V and J genes are TRBV10-3 and TRBJ1-2; D is undetermined. This CDR3 region has 15 residues. Germline V gives CDR1 ENHRY, CDR2 SYGVKD. V lost 4 bases and J 0 bases, leaving 12 bases between the germline ends.

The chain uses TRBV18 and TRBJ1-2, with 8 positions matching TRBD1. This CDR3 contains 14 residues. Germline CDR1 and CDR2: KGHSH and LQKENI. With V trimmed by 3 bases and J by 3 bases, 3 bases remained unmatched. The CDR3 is CASSPMDRDYGYTF. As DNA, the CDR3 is TGTGCCAGCTCACCGATGGACAGGGACTATGGCTACACCTTC.

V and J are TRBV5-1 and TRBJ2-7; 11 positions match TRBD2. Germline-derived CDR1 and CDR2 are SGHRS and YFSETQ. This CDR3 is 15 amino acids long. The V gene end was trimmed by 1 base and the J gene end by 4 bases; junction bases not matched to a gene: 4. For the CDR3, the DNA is TGCGCCAGCAGCTTGTTACTAGCGGGGGAGTACGAGCAGTACTTC. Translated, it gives CASSLLLAGEYEQYF.

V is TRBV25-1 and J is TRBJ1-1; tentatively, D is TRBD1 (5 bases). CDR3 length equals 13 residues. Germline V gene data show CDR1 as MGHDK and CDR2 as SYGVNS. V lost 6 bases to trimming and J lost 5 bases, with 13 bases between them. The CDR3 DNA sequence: TGTGCCAGCAGACCCCAGGGTTTTACTGAAGCTTTCTTT. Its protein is CASRPQGFTEAFF.

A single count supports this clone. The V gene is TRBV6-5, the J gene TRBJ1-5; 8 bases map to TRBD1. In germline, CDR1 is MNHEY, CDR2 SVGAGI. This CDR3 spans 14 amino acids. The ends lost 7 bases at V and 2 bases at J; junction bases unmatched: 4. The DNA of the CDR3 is TGTGCCAGCAAGACAGGGGCGGGCAATCAGCCCCAGCATTTT. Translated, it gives CASKTGAGNQPQHF.

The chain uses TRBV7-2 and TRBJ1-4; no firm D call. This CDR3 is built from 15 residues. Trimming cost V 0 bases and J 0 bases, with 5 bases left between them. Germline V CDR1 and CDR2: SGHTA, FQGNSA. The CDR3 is CASSLAVSTNEKLFF. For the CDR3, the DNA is TGTGCCAGCAGCTTAGCGGTCTCAACTAATGAAAAACTGTTTTTT.

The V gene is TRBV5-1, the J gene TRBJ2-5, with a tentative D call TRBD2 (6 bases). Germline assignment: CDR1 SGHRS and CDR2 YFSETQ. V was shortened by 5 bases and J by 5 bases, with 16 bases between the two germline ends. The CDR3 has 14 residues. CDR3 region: CASRNGRARETQYF. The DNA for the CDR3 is TGCGCCAGCAGGAACGGGAGAGCACGGGAGACCCAGTACTTC.